These 32 T cell receptor beta chains share one sample of origin, sequenced in a study of blood T cell repertoires in COVID-19. The assay was immunoSEQ multiplex PCR, and TCRdb's table has in-frame clones only and misses some. The repertoire includes 150,000 to 170,000 clones, more than 75% of them detected once, and 8.3% sits in the top ten. Sequenced: peripheral blood. All receptors derive from a woman in her fifties or sixties with COVID-19, enrolled during active disease.

V usage is TRBV19 and J usage is TRBJ2-3, with 12 bases fitting TRBD2. Trimming at V came to 4 bases and at J to 8 bases, leaving 4 bases not matched to a gene. Germline CDR1 LNHDA, CDR2 SQIVND (reference sequence). This CDR3 comprises 14 residues. CDR3 nucleotide sequence: TGTGCCAGTAGTACTCTAGCGGGGGGGCGTACGCAGTATTTT. The encoded protein is CASSTLAGGRTQYF.

The J gene is TRBJ1-1, the V gene TRBV7-6, with D unclear. Trimming removed 1 base at V and 0 bases at J, with 6 bases between. This CDR3 spans 14 amino acids. Germline CDR1 and CDR2: SGHVS and FNYEAQ. The CDR3 sequence is CASSLVTMNTEAFF. CDR3 coding DNA: TGTGCCAGCAGCTTAGTAACTATGAACACTGAAGCTTTCTTT.

The chain carries TRBV11-3 and TRBJ2-1; TRBD2 matches at 10 bases. V gave up 5 bases and J gave up 7 bases; unmatched junction bases: 11. Germline CDR1 and CDR2: SGHNT and YENEEA. The CDR3 runs 16 residues. CDR3 in amino acids: CASSLSSGRAENEQFF. The CDR3, as DNA: TGTGCCAGCAGCCTCTCGAGCGGGAGGGCCGAGAATGAGCAGTTCTTC.

This chain uses TRBV9 with TRBJ1-4, with D unclear. The germline CDR1 and CDR2 sequences are SGDLS and YYNGEE. The CDR3 runs to 14 residues. Trimming stripped 2 bases from V and 0 bases from J, with 5 bases between. In DNA, the CDR3 is TGTGCCAGCAGCGTTTACACAACTAATGAAAAACTGTTTTTT. This gives the protein CASSVYTTNEKLFF.

V and J are TRBV9 and TRBJ2-7; 7 nucleotides align to TRBD2. In germline, CDR1 is SGDLS, CDR2 YYNGEE. V gave up 0 bases and J gave up 3 bases; unmatched junction bases: 6. The CDR3 runs 15 residues. This CDR3 is CASSVDGEGFYEQYF. In DNA form, the CDR3 reads TGTGCCAGCAGCGTAGATGGGGAGGGGTTCTACGAGCAGTACTTC.

The chain uses TRBV21-1 and TRBJ1-2. TRBV21-1 is a pseudogene locus. The CDR3 is made up of 16 amino acids. CDR3 sequence reads: CASSKDALEINYGYTF. As DNA, the CDR3 is TGTGCCAGCAGCAAAGACGCCCTCGAGATTAACTATGGCTACACCTTC.

The chain employs TRBV7-6 and TRBJ1-6; D gene uncertain. V was cut by 1 base and J by 9 bases, with 4 bases left in between. This CDR3 has 12 residues. The germline V gene has CDR1 SGHVS and CDR2 FNYEAQ. CDR3 in amino acids: CASSLGGSPLHF. In DNA form, the CDR3 reads TGTGCCAGCAGCTTAGGAGGTTCACCCCTCCACTTT.

Regarding this clone: A much more abundant neighbour one base away suggests this may be a read error. This chain connects TRBV7-2 to TRBJ1-5, with 7 positions matching TRBD1. With 4 bases clipped from V and 4 bases from J, the junction kept 1 base outside the gene matches. CDR3 size: 13 residues. CDR1 SGHTA and CDR2 FQGNSA come from the germline V gene. CDR3 amino acids: CASSSTGNQPQHF. CDR3 DNA: TGTGCCAGCAGCTCGACAGGGAATCAGCCCCAGCATTTT.

The chain has TRBV18 and TRBJ1-5; 7 bases line up with TRBD1. V lost 2 bases and J lost 4; bases outside the gene matches: 8. Germline CDR1 KGHSH, CDR2 LQKENI. This CDR3 has 16 amino acids. This CDR3 is CASSPFVGGSNQPQHF. In DNA form, the CDR3 reads TGTGCCAGCTCACCATTCGTAGGGGGCTCGAATCAGCCCCAGCATTTT.

This clone appeared a single time. J is TRBJ2-3 and V is TRBV5-1; D is possibly TRBD2 (5 bases). Germline assignment: CDR1 SGHRS and CDR2 YFSETQ. The CDR3 runs to 13 residues. V gave up 6 bases and J gave up 4 bases, with 12 bases separating them. The CDR3 here is CASTLAGSDTQYF. CDR3 nucleotides: TGCGCCAGCACCCTTGCGGGTTCAGATACGCAGTATTTT.

The chain recombines TRBV27 with TRBJ2-1, with D perhaps matching TRBD1 (6 bases). Germline V gene sequence: CDR1 MNHEY, CDR2 SMNVEV (reference sequence). Trimming cost V 6 bases and J 8 bases, with 17 bases left between them. The CDR3 length is 14 residues. The CDR3 region is CASSSRGQSDEQFF. CDR3 nucleotides: TGTGCCAGCAGCTCCCGTGGACAGAGCGATGAGCAGTTCTTC.

The chain carries TRBV7-2 and TRBJ2-7; D not certain. Germline-derived CDR1 and CDR2 are SGHTA and FQGNSA. The CDR3 is made up of 14 amino acids. V shed 5 bases and J shed 2 bases, with 13 bases lying between them. CDR3: CASSPLGHTYEQYF. The CDR3 region has the DNA TGTGCCAGCAGCCCCCTGGGCCACACCTACGAGCAGTACTTC.

The chain is built from TRBV2 and TRBJ2-3, with TRBD2 matching 7 bases. The CDR3 length is 14 residues. Losses at the gene ends were 5 bases for V and 6 bases for J; bases not matched to a gene: 8. From germline, CDR1 is SNHLY and CDR2 FYNNEI. CDR3 in DNA: TGTGCCAGCAGTTCAGAAAGCGGGGTGGATACGCAGTATTTT. Protein product: CASSSESGVDTQYF. Full variable domain (outside the CDR3, taken from reference TRBV2 and TRBJ2-3): EPEVTQTPSHQVTQMGQEVILRCVPISNHLYFYWYRQILGQKVEFLVSFYNNEISEKSEIFDDQFSVERPDGSNFTLKIRSTKLEDSAMYFCASSSESGVDTQYFGPGTRLTVL.

This clone was observed a handful of times. V gene TRBV3-1 (or the pseudogene TRBV3-2) combines with J gene TRBJ2-7; D might be TRBD2 (5 bases). Between the trimmed V and J ends, which lost 4 bases and 2 bases, there was a span of 9 bases. The CDR3 totals 13 residues. From germline, CDR1 is LGHDT and CDR2 YNNKEL (reference sequence). As DNA, the CDR3 is TGTGCCAGCAGCCGCCGGGATCCCTACGAGCAGTACTTC. This translates into CASSRRDPYEQYF.

In its sample, this clone was seen a few times. V is TRBV14 and J is TRBJ2-2; 9 bases match TRBD2. Germline V gives CDR1 SGHDN, CDR2 FVKESK. The CDR3 runs to 17 residues. The V gene end was trimmed by 2 bases and the J gene end by 5 bases; junction bases not matched to a gene: 9. The CDR3 region is CASSQLRSGRRTGELFF. CDR3 nucleotides: TGTGCCAGCAGCCAATTAAGGAGCGGGAGGAGGACCGGGGAGCTGTTTTTT.

The CDR3 is CATSREASANYNEQFF. CDR3 DNA sequence: TGTGCCACCAGCAGAGAAGCTAGCGCCAATTACAATGAGCAGTTCTTC. The V and J genes are TRBV15 and TRBJ2-1; perhaps TRBD2 as D (6 bases). Per the germline V gene, CDR1 is LNHNV and CDR2 is YYDKDF (reference sequence). The ends were cut back, 0 bases at V and 4 bases at J, with 13 bases in the middle. The CDR3 has 16 residues.

J is TRBJ1-2 and V is TRBV28; D is undetermined. Trimming took 5 bases from V and 0 from J, leaving 13 bases between them. This CDR3 is 15 amino acids long. Germline CDR1 reads MDHEN; CDR2 reads SYDVKM. In nucleotides, the CDR3 is TGTGCCAGCAGTCTAGGCCTTTATGCTAACTATGGCTACACCTTC. Translating gives CASSLGLYANYGYTF.

This clone was counted between two and nine times. V usage is TRBV24-1 and J usage is TRBJ2-5; 11 bases align to TRBD1. There are 16 residues in the CDR3. In germline, CDR1 is KGHDR, CDR2 SFDVKD. V trimming: 3 bases; J trimming: 2 bases; junction bases outside the gene matches: 4. The CDR3 sequence: CATSDVGTGGQETQYF. CDR3 bases: TGTGCCACCAGTGATGTAGGGACAGGGGGGCAAGAGACCCAGTACTTC.

The J gene is TRBJ1-5, the V gene TRBV3-1 (or the pseudogene TRBV3-2); maybe TRBD1 (6 bases). The CDR3 extends over 14 amino acids. Germline CDR1 reads LGHDT; CDR2 reads YNNKEL (reference sequence). The V end lost 7 bases, the J end lost 7 bases, and 17 bases lay between the germline ends. The CDR3 is CASTLGQRGQPQHF. In DNA, the CDR3 is TGTGCCAGCACCCTCGGACAGCGAGGGCAGCCCCAGCATTTT.

The V and J genes are TRBV11-1 and TRBJ2-7; TRBD2 matches 11 bases. Germline lookup yields CDR1 SGHAT and CDR2 FQDESV (reference sequence). With 5 bases clipped from V and 4 bases from J, the junction kept 10 bases outside the gene matches. The CDR3 loop spans 16 amino acids. CDR3 DNA sequence: TGTGCCAGCAGCACCAAGGGACTAGCGGAAGTATACGAGCAGTACTTC. It yields the protein CASSTKGLAEVYEQYF.

V usage is TRBV5-4 and J usage is TRBJ2-1; TRBD1 agrees at 12 bases. Germline values: CDR1 SGHNT, CDR2 YYREEE (reference sequence). This CDR3 comprises 17 residues. The V and J ends lost 5 bases and 3 bases, in that order; junction bases with no gene match: 9. The CDR3 is CASSTLGQGASYNEQFF. As DNA, the CDR3 is TGTGCCAGCAGTACCCTGGGACAGGGGGCGAGCTACAATGAGCAGTTCTTC.

The V and J genes are TRBV7-8 and TRBJ1-5, with D hard to call. The germline gives CDR1 SGHVS, CDR2 FQNEAQ. The CDR3 is 15 amino acids. The V gene lost 3 bases and the J gene lost 2 bases, with 11 bases spanning the gap. CDR3 residues: CASSLRRQGNQPQHF. DNA for the CDR3: TGTGCCAGCAGCTTGCGCCGACAAGGCAATCAGCCCCAGCATTTT.

This clone was detected once. CDR3 region: CAISGKGIGGGTDTQYF. CDR3 nucleotides: TGTGCCATCAGTGGCAAGGGAATCGGGGGTGGAACAGATACGCAGTATTTT. The chain recombines TRBV10-3 with TRBJ2-3; TRBD2 might be the D (6 bases). The V end lost 4 bases, the J end lost 3 bases, and 20 bases lay between the germline ends. From germline, CDR1 is ENHRY and CDR2 SYGVKD. The CDR3 has 17 residues.

This sequence joins TRBV6-4 and TRBJ2-7; 9 bases agree with TRBD2. Germline V gene sequence: CDR1 MRHNA, CDR2 SNTAGT. The V gene end was trimmed by 8 bases and the J gene end by 2 bases; junction bases not matched to a gene: 7. The CDR3 consists of 14 residues. This CDR3 is CASSTIAGAYEQYF. CDR3 bases: TGTGCCAGCTCTACCATAGCGGGGGCCTACGAGCAGTACTTC.

The genes are TRBV5-1 and TRBJ1-2; maybe TRBD1 (5 bases). This CDR3 is built from 13 residues. Germline assignment: CDR1 SGHRS and CDR2 YFSETQ. V was shortened by 0 bases and J by 5 bases, with 8 bases between the two germline ends. CDR3 region: CASSLDRQYGYTF. The CDR3 DNA is TGCGCCAGCAGCTTGGACCGACAGTATGGCTACACCTTC.

This rearrangement joins TRBV10-3 to TRBJ1-1, with TRBD1 matching 7 bases. CDR1 and CDR2 (germline): ENHRY, SYGVKD. The CDR3 loop spans 15 amino acids. Losses at the gene ends were 3 bases for V and 1 base for J; bases not matched to a gene: 5. The CDR3: CAISEPQGGNTEAFF. The CDR3 coding sequence is TGTGCCATCAGTGAACCGCAGGGGGGGAACACTGAAGCTTTCTTT.

The chain employs TRBV7-3 and TRBJ2-3; 7 bases are a match to TRBD2. Looked up from germline, CDR1 is SGHTA and CDR2 is FQGTGA. Trimming at V came to 5 bases and at J to 4 bases, leaving 9 bases not matched to a gene. The CDR3 has 15 amino acids. The CDR3 sequence is CASSITSVTSDTQYF. CDR3 coding DNA: TGTGCCAGCAGCATTACTAGCGTAACTTCAGATACGCAGTATTTT. The entire variable domain, with the rest obtained from reference TRBV7-3 and TRBJ2-3, is as follows: GAGVSQTPSNKVTEKGKYVELRCDPISGHTALYWYRQSLGQGPEFLIYFQGTGAADDSGLPNDRFFAVRPEGSVSTLKIQRTERGDSAVYLCASSITSVTSDTQYFGPGTRLTVL.

V is TRBV6-5 and J is TRBJ2-4, with D possibly TRBD1 on 7 matching bases. CDR3 length: 16 amino acids. Germline V lookup: CDR1 MNHEY, CDR2 SVGAGI. Trimming pared 2 bases from V and 0 bases from J, leaving 11 bases between. The CDR3 protein is CASSYQGGLAKNIQYF. In DNA, the CDR3 is TGTGCCAGCAGTTACCAGGGGGGATTAGCCAAAAACATTCAGTACTTC.

The genes are TRBV6-5 and TRBJ1-6; the D gene is possibly TRBD1 (6 bases). Per the germline V gene, CDR1 is MNHEY and CDR2 is SVGAGI. The CDR3 extends over 16 amino acids. V lost 6 bases, J lost 0 bases, and 12 bases lay in between. The DNA for the CDR3 is TGTGCCAGCAGGTACGGACAGAGCTCCTATAATTCACCCCTCCACTTT. This translates into CASRYGQSSYNSPLHF.

Remarks on this clone: Within the sample, other DNA sequences also encode this same CDR3. This sequence joins TRBV12-3 or TRBV12-4 and TRBJ2-3; D is uncertain. Trimming cost V 6 bases and J 1 base, with 8 bases left between them. The CDR3 covers 13 residues. In DNA form, the CDR3 reads TGTGCCAGCAGAGTTCCGGGCACAGATACGCAGTATTTT. Encoded protein: CASRVPGTDTQYF.

The DNA for the CDR3 is TGTGCCAGCTCATTCCGGACAGATAACACTGAAGCTTTCTTT. Protein: CASSFRTDNTEAFF. The chain joins TRBV18 to TRBJ1-1; TRBD1 is a possible D gene (6 bases). The V gene lost 5 bases and the J gene lost 2 bases, with 12 bases spanning the gap. The germline CDR1 and CDR2 sequences are KGHSH and LQKENI. The CDR3 length is 14 residues.

By sample fraction, this clone is large. The chain is built from TRBV7-9 and TRBJ1-2, with D unclear. CDR3 length equals 13 residues. V was clipped by 5 bases and J by 3 bases, with 10 bases between them. Per the germline V gene, CDR1 is SEHNR and CDR2 is FQNEAQ (reference sequence). The CDR3: CASSDGLDYGYTF. As DNA, the CDR3 is TGTGCCAGCAGCGACGGGTTGGACTATGGCTACACCTTC.